The rows below give T cell receptor beta chains drawn from one sample of a study of T cell responses to AZD1222 COVID-19 vaccine. Data came from immunoSEQ multiplex PCR; TCRdb stores just in-frame clones and leaves some out. The table shows 130,000 to 150,000 clones, with about 93% occurring only once. Sequencing used peripheral blood, obtained on day 0 of AZD1222 vaccination. Receptors originate from an adult in good health. Each CDR3 is given with its conserved first and last residue. The order of the fields is J gene, V gene, clone size, CDR3 protein. Rows give clone size only sometimes, using once, few, many, or a class for an expanded clone.

j_gene: TRBJ1-1; v_gene: TRBV18; abundance: once; CDR3aa: CASSPTRGTPRAYEAFF
j_gene: TRBJ1-2; v_gene: TRBV5-1; abundance: once; CDR3aa: CASSLERDRGMHGYTF
j_gene: TRBJ2-1; v_gene: TRBV10-3; abundance: .; CDR3aa: CAISERSNEQFF
j_gene: TRBJ1-1; v_gene: TRBV30; abundance: .; CDR3aa: CAWSRGWANTEAFF
j_gene: TRBJ1-1; v_gene: TRBV29-1; abundance: .; CDR3aa: CSAAGTASTEAFF
j_gene: TRBJ1-2; v_gene: TRBV11-2; abundance: .; CDR3aa: CASSFHRGHSYGYTF
j_gene: TRBJ2-7; v_gene: TRBV27; abundance: .; CDR3aa: CASSSRLAGPYEQYF
j_gene: TRBJ1-2; v_gene: TRBV5-4; abundance: .; CDR3aa: CASSSPDRGYGYTF
j_gene: TRBJ1-1; v_gene: TRBV11-2; abundance: .; CDR3aa: CASSLGRDTEAFF
j_gene: TRBJ2-1; v_gene: TRBV7-9; abundance: once; CDR3aa: CASSLVGGTNPFF
j_gene: TRBJ1-3; v_gene: TRBV9; abundance: .; CDR3aa: CASSSRTGWDTIYF
j_gene: TRBJ2-6; v_gene: TRBV21-1; abundance: .; CDR3aa: CASMSTGDSQAGANVLTF
j_gene: TRBJ2-4; v_gene: TRBV10-1; abundance: .; CDR3aa: CASISDPAGAKNIQYF
j_gene: TRBJ2-3; v_gene: TRBV29-1; abundance: .; CDR3aa: CSVVLREVADTQYF
j_gene: TRBJ1-2; v_gene: TRBV7-9; abundance: .; CDR3aa: CASSLAASQGTNYGYTF
j_gene: TRBJ1-1; v_gene: TRBV11-2; abundance: .; CDR3aa: CASSQRPGQGNEAFF
j_gene: TRBJ2-6; v_gene: TRBV2; abundance: .; CDR3aa: CASRPGTMDSGANVLTF
j_gene: TRBJ1-4; v_gene: TRBV15; abundance: .; CDR3aa: CATSRDIGISAEKLFF
j_gene: TRBJ1-2; v_gene: TRBV27; abundance: .; CDR3aa: CASFGQDNYGYTF
j_gene: TRBJ2-3; v_gene: TRBV7-2; abundance: .; CDR3aa: CASSLDRESTQYF
j_gene: TRBJ2-5; v_gene: TRBV12-5; abundance: .; CDR3aa: CASGLRAGGRETQYF
j_gene: TRBJ2-5; v_gene: TRBV6-2/TRBV6-3; abundance: .; CDR3aa: CASSLTGLRYQETQYF
j_gene: TRBJ1-5; v_gene: TRBV7-2; abundance: .; CDR3aa: CASSFLDSNQPQHF
j_gene: TRBJ2-1; v_gene: TRBV29-1; abundance: once; CDR3aa: CSVAGGPYEQFF
j_gene: TRBJ1-2; v_gene: TRBV13; abundance: .; CDR3aa: CASSPPQDRTNYGYTF
j_gene: TRBJ2-5; v_gene: TRBV4-1; abundance: .; CDR3aa: CASSQDEGRRWGETQYF
j_gene: TRBJ1-2; v_gene: TRBV7-2; abundance: .; CDR3aa: CASSRDEGSNYGYTF
j_gene: TRBJ1-2; v_gene: TRBV24-1; abundance: .; CDR3aa: CATSDNYGYTF
j_gene: TRBJ2-7; v_gene: TRBV6-5; abundance: .; CDR3aa: CASRATGGSLGEQYF
j_gene: TRBJ1-2; v_gene: TRBV12-5; abundance: .; CDR3aa: CASGLVRTGADVGGYTF
j_gene: TRBJ2-1; v_gene: TRBV18; abundance: .; CDR3aa: CASSPQGLAAYNEQFF
j_gene: TRBJ2-1; v_gene: TRBV7-6; abundance: .; CDR3aa: CASSGQTSGGRNEQFF
j_gene: TRBJ2-1; v_gene: TRBV6-5; abundance: .; CDR3aa: CASTLGSGYNEQFF
j_gene: TRBJ2-3; v_gene: TRBV6-5; abundance: .; CDR3aa: CASSYSGTGRADTQYF
j_gene: TRBJ2-3; v_gene: TRBV11-2; abundance: .; CDR3aa: CASSLDRPTTTDTQYF
j_gene: TRBJ2-7; v_gene: TRBV28; abundance: .; CDR3aa: CASSPSDLSYEQYF